The 31 T cell receptor beta chains presented below share a single source sample, sequenced in a study of T cell responses to AZD1222 COVID-19 vaccine. This table comes from immunoSEQ multiplex PCR, and its TCRdb copy is limited to in-frame clones, with some not included. The sample lists 120,000 or so clones, about nine tenths seen once, with around 6.9% in the top ten. The material was peripheral blood, obtained on day 0 of AZD1222 vaccination. These receptors were taken from an adult in good health.

The CDR3 DNA sequence: TGTGCCAGTCAAGGGACAGCTAGCAATCAGCCCCAGCATTTT. This codes for CASQGTASNQPQHF. The chain couples TRBV6-5 to TRBJ1-5; 7 positions match TRBD1. This CDR3 contains 14 residues. V dropped 9 bases and J dropped 0; count of bases not matched to a gene: 5. The germline CDR1 and CDR2 sequences are MNHEY and SVGAGI.

In this sample, this clone turned up a few times. The sample holds other DNA sequences that translate to the same CDR3. V gene TRBV9 combines with J gene TRBJ2-7; unclear D gene. Trimming pared 0 bases from V and 0 bases from J, leaving 7 bases between. This CDR3 spans 14 amino acids. Germline loops: CDR1 SGDLS, CDR2 YYNGEE. The CDR3 protein is CASSVGQFSYEQYF. Written as DNA, the CDR3 is TGTGCCAGCAGCGTAGGGCAGTTCTCCTACGAGCAGTACTTC.

The rearrangement links TRBV28 to TRBJ1-1; D is ambiguous. The CDR3 totals 16 residues. Trimming cost V 6 bases and J 0 bases, with 17 bases left between them. Germline V CDR1 and CDR2: MDHEN, SYDVKM. CDR3 residues: CASSTTYWAMNTEAFF. The CDR3 nucleotides are TGTGCCAGCAGCACCACCTATTGGGCGATGAACACTGAAGCTTTCTTT. The entire variable domain, with the rest obtained from reference TRBV28 and TRBJ1-1, is as follows: DVKVTQSSRYLVKRTGEKVFLECVQDMDHENMFWYRQDPGLGLRLIYFSYDVKMKEKGDIPEGYSVSREKKERFSLILESASTNQTSMYLCASSTTYWAMNTEAFFGQGTRLTVV.

The CDR3 DNA follows: TGTGCCAGCAGTCGGGACAGGGCGGGGGACAATGAGCAGTTCTTC. This sequence encodes CASSRDRAGDNEQFF. This chain connects TRBV6-5 to TRBJ2-1, with 9 bases aligning to TRBD1. The germline CDR1 and CDR2 sequences are MNHEY and SVGAGI. V lost 5 bases, J lost 5 bases, and 7 bases stayed unmatched. The CDR3 length is 15 residues.

This clone was detected only once. V and J are TRBV6-4 and TRBJ2-1; TRBD2 aligns across 7 bases. In germline, CDR1 is MRHNA, CDR2 SNTAGT. V lost 2 bases and J lost 3; bases outside the gene matches: 7. The CDR3 is 16 amino acids. This CDR3 reads CASSDGGAGVYNEQFF. The CDR3 DNA reads TGTGCCAGCAGTGACGGAGGGGCGGGAGTCTACAATGAGCAGTTCTTC.

This clone was recorded only once. The genes are TRBV29-1 and TRBJ2-1; 11 nucleotides align to TRBD2. The CDR3 runs 17 residues. V shed 5 bases, J shed 9 bases, and the junction held 18 bases outside the gene matches. Germline V gives CDR1 SQVTM, CDR2 ANQGSEA. In DNA, the CDR3 is TGCAGCGTTTCAAACCCGGACAGACTAGCGGGAAAGGGTGAGCAGTTCTTC. This translates into CSVSNPDRLAGKGEQFF.

V gene TRBV27 combines with J gene TRBJ2-3; tentative D call: TRBD2 (6 bases). There are 16 residues in the CDR3. Germline loops: CDR1 MNHEY, CDR2 SMNVEV (reference sequence). V lost 3 bases and J lost 3, with 16 bases in between. CDR3 in DNA: TGTGCCAGCAGTTTTCTCGGCGGGATGAGTACAGATACGCAGTATTTT. This gives the protein CASSFLGGMSTDTQYF.

This sequence joins TRBV7-2 and TRBJ1-1, with D perhaps TRBD1 (6 bases). With 1 base removed from V and 6 bases from J, the gap between germline ends came to 15 bases. The germline CDR1 and CDR2 sequences are SGHTA and FQGNSA. The CDR3 is 15 residues long. CDR3 residues: CASSLVGTQGSEAFF. The CDR3 DNA is TGTGCCAGCAGCTTAGTCGGAACCCAGGGGTCTGAAGCTTTCTTT. The full variable domain, completed using reference TRBV7-2 and TRBJ1-1, is GAGVSQSPSNKVTEKGKDVELRCDPISGHTALYWYRQSLGQGLEFLIYFQGNSAPDKSGLPSDRFSAERTGGSVSTLTIQRTQQEDSAVYLCASSLVGTQGSEAFFGQGTRLTVV.

The count of this clone is one. The same CDR3 can be traced to other DNA sequences in this sample. This chain uses TRBV12-3 or TRBV12-4 with TRBJ1-5; tentatively, D is TRBD1 (6 bases). The germline V and J ends were trimmed by 3 bases and 7 bases, with 7 bases remaining between them. The CDR3 has 12 residues. This CDR3 is CASSLGGQPQHF. CDR3 nucleotide sequence: TGTGCCAGCAGTTTGGGGGGCCAGCCCCAGCATTTT.

This rearrangement joins TRBV5-6 to TRBJ2-7; the D gene is possibly TRBD1 (5 bases). Looked up from germline, CDR1 is SGHDT and CDR2 is YYEEEE. The CDR3 contains 13 residues. Trimming removed 1 base from V and 2 bases from J, with 7 bases in between. CDR3 sequence: CASSLLQAYEQYF. CDR3 sequence (DNA): TGTGCCAGCAGCTTGTTACAGGCCTACGAGCAGTACTTC.

The rearrangement joins TRBV27 to TRBJ1-1; TRBD1 is a possible D gene (5 bases). The germline gives CDR1 MNHEY, CDR2 SMNVEV (reference sequence). Trimming took off 4 bases at V and 1 base at J, with 19 bases between the two ends. CDR3 length equals 17 residues. In DNA form, the CDR3 reads TGTGCCAGCAGTTATTTGTCGGGACGGATCAAGAACACTGAAGCTTTCTTT. Translating it yields CASSYLSGRIKNTEAFF.

The chain uses TRBV4-1 and TRBJ2-5; D might be TRBD1 (7 bases). Germline CDR1 and CDR2: MGHRA and YSYEKL. V lost 6 bases and J lost 6, with 17 bases in between. This CDR3 is 14 amino acids long. The CDR3 region has the DNA TGCGCCAGCAGTACCCAGGGGGGAGGAAAGACCCAGTACTTC. This translates into CASSTQGGGKTQYF.

The genes are TRBV5-1 and TRBJ1-1, with D perhaps matching TRBD1 (6 bases). Trimming removed 3 bases from V and 3 bases from J, with 36 bases in between. CDR1 and CDR2 (germline): SGHRS, YFSETQ. This CDR3 has 22 amino acids. CDR3 in amino acids: CASSSRLGLNNNPGARDTEAFF. CDR3 nucleotide sequence: TGCGCCAGCAGCTCCCGATTGGGTCTCAATAACAATCCGGGGGCGCGGGACACTGAAGCTTTCTTT.

V is TRBV24-1 and J is TRBJ1-5; a weak D match, TRBD1 (6 bases). Germline V lookup: CDR1 KGHDR, CDR2 SFDVKD. The CDR3 is 15 residues long. Trimming removed 4 bases at V and 2 bases at J, with 11 bases between. In nucleotides, the CDR3 is TGTGCCACCAGTGACCCCAGACAGGGCAATCAGCCCCAGCATTTT. Amino acids: CATSDPRQGNQPQHF.

This clone has only a few counts. The rearrangement links TRBV7-2 to TRBJ1-5, with D hard to call. Germline values: CDR1 SGHTA, CDR2 FQGNSA. Trimming pared 4 bases from V and 1 base from J, leaving 5 bases between. The CDR3 sequence is 13 residues long. CDR3 nucleotides: TGTGCCAGCAGCTACGTGAGCAATCAGCCCCAGCATTTT. Its translation is CASSYVSNQPQHF.

The J gene is TRBJ2-5, the V gene TRBV9; D unclear. CDR3 length: 11 residues. Germline V gene sequence: CDR1 SGDLS, CDR2 YYNGEE. With 0 bases removed from V and 5 bases from J, the gap between germline ends came to 2 bases. DNA for the CDR3: TGTGCCAGCAGCGTAGAGGAGACCCAGTACTTC. It codes for CASSVEETQYF.

This clone was recorded only once. J is TRBJ2-3 and V is TRBV6-5; possibly TRBD1 or TRBD2 for D (6 bases each). There are 12 residues in the CDR3. CDR1 is MNHEY, CDR2 SVGAGI, per germline. The CDR3 sequence: CSGRGDTDTQYF. The CDR3 DNA follows: TGTTCAGGAAGGGGGGACACAGATACGCAGTATTTT.

The sample holds one count of this clone. The rearrangement uses TRBV30 and TRBJ2-7, with D unresolved. V lost 1 base and J 6 bases, leaving 10 bases between the germline ends. Germline CDR1 reads GTSNPN; CDR2 reads SVGIG (reference sequence). The CDR3 sequence is 12 residues long. CDR3 amino acids: CAWSAGTREQYF. The CDR3 coding sequence is TGTGCCTGGAGTGCCGGTACACGCGAGCAGTACTTC.

This chain connects TRBV30 to TRBJ1-1; possible D gene TRBD1, 5 bases. Trimming left V 0 bases short and J 10 bases short, with 21 bases between. This CDR3 is 15 amino acids long. Germline V gene sequence: CDR1 GTSNPN, CDR2 SVGIG (reference sequence). The CDR3 DNA is TGTGCCTGGAGTGTACAGGAAGGGCAAAAGCTAGGAGCTTTCTTT. This gives the protein CAWSVQEGQKLGAFF.

The rearrangement uses TRBV4-3 and TRBJ1-2; D not certain. The CDR3 is 14 amino acids. V was trimmed by 3 bases and J by 7 bases, leaving 15 bases between them. CDR1 is LGHNA and CDR2 is YSLEER in the germline V gene. CDR3 in amino acids: CASSQNLALSGYTF. Written as DNA, the CDR3 is TGCGCCAGCAGCCAGAACTTGGCCCTCAGTGGCTACACCTTC.

The genes are TRBV6-2 or TRBV6-3 and TRBJ2-5; 8 bases fit TRBD1. This CDR3 has 15 amino acids. J was trimmed by 2 bases and V by 5 bases; bases with no gene match: 7. The germline gives CDR1 MNHEY, CDR2 SVGEGT. This CDR3 is CASSKTRDRQETQYF. DNA for the CDR3: TGTGCCAGCAGTAAAACTCGGGACAGGCAAGAGACCCAGTACTTC.

V gene TRBV28 combines with J gene TRBJ1-5; 7 bases agree with TRBD1. The CDR3 has 13 amino acids. Germline V lookup: CDR1 MDHEN, CDR2 SYDVKM. The V segment lost 6 bases and the J segment 3 bases; nucleotides outside the gene matches: 2. The CDR3 reads CASRGQFNQPQHF. The CDR3 DNA reads as TGTGCCAGCAGGGGACAGTTCAATCAGCCCCAGCATTTT.

This clone was detected only once. The chain couples TRBV11-2 to TRBJ2-7; D not resolved. Germline-derived CDR1 and CDR2 are SGHAT and FQNNGV. The V gene lost 2 bases and the J gene lost 4 bases, with 6 bases spanning the gap. The CDR3 covers 12 residues. CDR3: CASSLTEYEQYF. The CDR3 region has the DNA TGTGCCAGCAGCTTAACGGAGTACGAGCAGTACTTC.

This chain links TRBV28 with TRBJ2-7; unclear D gene. The V end lost 7 bases, the J end lost 0 bases, and 10 bases lay between the germline ends. CDR3 size: 13 residues. The germline V gene has CDR1 MDHEN and CDR2 SYDVKM. The CDR3 spells CASTSPDSYEQYF. The CDR3 DNA is TGTGCCAGCACCTCACCGGACTCCTACGAGCAGTACTTC.

The V call is TRBV25-1, the J call TRBJ2-1, with D hard to call. Germline V gene data show CDR1 as MGHDK and CDR2 as SYGVNS. The V end lost 1 base, the J end lost 8 bases, and 3 bases lay between the germline ends. This CDR3 is 11 amino acids long. For the CDR3, the DNA is TGTGCCAGCAGTGAATTCGATGAGCAGTTCTTC. It translates to CASSEFDEQFF. Using reference TRBV25-1 and TRBJ2-1 for the parts outside the CDR3, the full variable domain is EADIYQTPRYLVIGTGKKITLECSQTMGHDKMYWYQQDPGMELHLIHYSYGVNSTEKGDLSSESTVSRIRTEHFPLTLESARPSHTSQYLCASSEFDEQFFGPGTRLTVL.

The CDR3 nucleotides are TGTGCCAGCAGTGAACAGAGCTCTGGGGCCAACGTCCTGACTTTC. Residues: CASSEQSSGANVLTF. The chain carries TRBV6-1 and TRBJ2-6; no firm D call. Germline V gene data show CDR1 as MNHNS and CDR2 as SASEGT. The CDR3 sequence is 15 residues long. V dropped 2 bases and J dropped 0 bases, with 5 bases sitting between them.

The chain employs TRBV18 and TRBJ2-7; 8 bases align to TRBD2. This CDR3 spans 16 amino acids. Germline-derived CDR1 and CDR2 are KGHSH and LQKENI. V lost 1 base to trimming and J lost 1 base; unmatched junction nucleotides: 6. The CDR3 sequence is CASSPRSSGSSYEQYF. The CDR3 DNA sequence: TGTGCCAGCTCACCACGATCCAGCGGGAGTTCCTACGAGCAGTACTTC.

The chain joins TRBV5-4 to TRBJ2-2, with D possibly matching TRBD1 (6 bases). The CDR3 loop spans 14 amino acids. The germline V gene encodes CDR1 SGHNT and CDR2 YYREEE (reference sequence). The V end lost 4 bases, the J end lost 7 bases, and 14 bases lay between the germline ends. CDR3 region: CASSVDRSIGELFF. The DNA for the CDR3 is TGTGCCAGCAGCGTGGACAGAAGTATCGGGGAGCTGTTTTTT.

The gene calls are TRBV28 and TRBJ2-7; D is possibly TRBD2 (6 bases). The V end lost 2 bases, the J end lost 5 bases, and 13 bases lay between the germline ends. There are 14 residues in the CDR3. From germline, CDR1 is MDHEN and CDR2 SYDVKM. This chain's CDR3 is CASSLMSGEDEQYF. CDR3 DNA: TGTGCCAGCAGTTTAATGTCGGGAGAAGACGAGCAGTACTTC.

This clone was observed once. The chain couples TRBV7-3 to TRBJ2-3, with TRBD1 matching 8 bases. This CDR3 has 13 residues. CDR1 is SGHTA, CDR2 FQGTGA, per germline. Trimming removed 5 bases from V and 4 bases from J; junction bases left unmatched: 2. The CDR3 region has the DNA TGTGCCAGCAGCCCAGGGGGCTCAGATACGCAGTATTTT. Its protein is CASSPGGSDTQYF. The full variable domain, completed using reference TRBV7-3 and TRBJ2-3, is GAGVSQTPSNKVTEKGKYVELRCDPISGHTALYWYRQSLGQGPEFLIYFQGTGAADDSGLPNDRFFAVRPEGSVSTLKIQRTERGDSAVYLCASSPGGSDTQYFGPGTRLTVL.

The chain employs TRBV6-2 or TRBV6-3 and TRBJ2-7; D uncertain. The CDR3 has 13 residues. Trimming cost V 2 bases and J 2 bases, with 7 bases left between them. In germline, CDR1 is MNHEY, CDR2 SVGEGT. CDR3 coding DNA: TGTGCCAGCAGTTACAACACAGCCTACGAGCAGTACTTC. This translates into CASSYNTAYEQYF.